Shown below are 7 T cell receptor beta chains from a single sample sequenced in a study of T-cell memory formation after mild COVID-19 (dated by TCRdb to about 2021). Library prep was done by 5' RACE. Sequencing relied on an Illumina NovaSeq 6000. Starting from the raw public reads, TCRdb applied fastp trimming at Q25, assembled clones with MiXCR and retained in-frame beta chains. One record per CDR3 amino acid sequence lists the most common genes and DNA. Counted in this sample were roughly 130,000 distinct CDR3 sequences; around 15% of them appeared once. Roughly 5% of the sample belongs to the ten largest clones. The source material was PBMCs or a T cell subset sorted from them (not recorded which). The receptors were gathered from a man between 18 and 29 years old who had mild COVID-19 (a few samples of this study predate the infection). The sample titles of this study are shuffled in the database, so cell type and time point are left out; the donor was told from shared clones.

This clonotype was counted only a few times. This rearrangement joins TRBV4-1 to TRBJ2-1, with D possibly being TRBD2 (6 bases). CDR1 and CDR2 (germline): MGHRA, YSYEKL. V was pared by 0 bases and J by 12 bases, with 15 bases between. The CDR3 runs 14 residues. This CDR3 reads CASSQDHAVEGQFF. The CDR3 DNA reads TGCGCCAGCAGCCAAGATCACGCGGTGGAGGGGCAGTTCTTC.

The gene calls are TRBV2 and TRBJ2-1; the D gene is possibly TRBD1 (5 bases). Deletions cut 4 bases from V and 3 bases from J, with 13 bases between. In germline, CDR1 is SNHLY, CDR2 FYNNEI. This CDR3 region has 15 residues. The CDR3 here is CASSGWGTNYNEQFF. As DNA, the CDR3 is TGTGCCAGCAGTGGTTGGGGCACCAACTACAATGAGCAGTTCTTC. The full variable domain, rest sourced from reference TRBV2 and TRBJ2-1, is EPEVTQTPSHQVTQMGQEVILRCVPISNHLYFYWYRQILGQKVEFLVSFYNNEISEKSEIFDDQFSVERPDGSNFTLKIRSTKLEDSAMYFCASSGWGTNYNEQFFGPGTRLTVL.

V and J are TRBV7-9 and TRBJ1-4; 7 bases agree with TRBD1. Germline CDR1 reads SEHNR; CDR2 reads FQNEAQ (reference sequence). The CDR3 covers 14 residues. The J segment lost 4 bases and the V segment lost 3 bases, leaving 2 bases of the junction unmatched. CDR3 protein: CASSLGQINEKLFF. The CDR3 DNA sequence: TGTGCCAGCAGCTTGGGACAGATTAATGAAAAACTGTTTTTT.

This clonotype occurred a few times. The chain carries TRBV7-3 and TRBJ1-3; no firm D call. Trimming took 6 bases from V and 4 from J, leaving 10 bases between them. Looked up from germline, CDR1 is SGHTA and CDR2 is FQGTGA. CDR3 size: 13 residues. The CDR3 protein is CASSPLNGNTIYF. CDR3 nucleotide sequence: TGTGCCAGCAGTCCCTTAAACGGAAACACCATATATTTT.

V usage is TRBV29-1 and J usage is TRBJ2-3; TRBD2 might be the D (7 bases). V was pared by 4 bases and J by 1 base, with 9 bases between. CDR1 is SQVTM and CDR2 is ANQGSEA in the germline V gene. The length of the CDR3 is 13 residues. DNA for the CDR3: TGCAGCGTTGTAGGGGGGGGCACAGATACGCAGTATTTT. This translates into CSVVGGGTDTQYF.

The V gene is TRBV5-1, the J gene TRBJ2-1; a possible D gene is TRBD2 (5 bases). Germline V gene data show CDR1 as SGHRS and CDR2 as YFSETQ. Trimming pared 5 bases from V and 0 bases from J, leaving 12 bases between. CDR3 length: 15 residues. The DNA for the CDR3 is TGCGCCAGCAGTTCCGATGGGAGCTCCTACAATGAGCAGTTCTTC. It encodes CASSSDGSSYNEQFF.

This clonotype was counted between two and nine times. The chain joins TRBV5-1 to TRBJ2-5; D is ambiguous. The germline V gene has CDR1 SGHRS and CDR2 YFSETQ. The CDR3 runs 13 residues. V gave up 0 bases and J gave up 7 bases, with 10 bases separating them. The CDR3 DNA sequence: TGCGCCAGCAGCTTGGAGCAGGAAGGGACCCAGTACTTC. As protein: CASSLEQEGTQYF.